Presented here are 10 T cell receptor beta chains from one specimen sequenced in a study of blood T cell repertoires in COVID-19. TCRdb's copy holds only in-frame clones and misses some; the assay was immunoSEQ multiplex PCR. Counted here are roughly 140,000 clones, over 80% occurring once; the ten biggest clones make up around 6.2%. The specimen sequenced was PBMCs or T cells enriched from blood (not recorded which). The origin of the receptors is a woman in her thirties or forties who had recovered from COVID-19.

V usage is TRBV29-1 and J usage is TRBJ2-7; 8 bases align to TRBD1. The CDR3 is made up of 13 amino acids. Germline values: CDR1 SQVTM, CDR2 ANQGSEA. J was trimmed by 0 bases and V by 7 bases; bases with no gene match: 5. The CDR3 DNA sequence: TGCAGCGCTGGACAGGGCAGCTCCTACGAGCAGTACTTC. Translation: CSAGQGSSYEQYF.

The chain employs TRBV9 and TRBJ2-7, with TRBD2 matching over 7 bases. In germline, CDR1 is SGDLS, CDR2 YYNGEE. Unmatched junction bases numbered 4, after V lost 3 bases and J lost 7 bases. The CDR3 totals 12 residues. Here the CDR3 reads CASSDGRGEQYF. CDR3 DNA sequence: TGTGCCAGCAGCGATGGGCGGGGGGAGCAGTACTTC.

The rearrangement joins TRBV2 to TRBJ1-1, with 9 bases that match TRBD1. CDR3 length: 15 amino acids. V lost 5 bases, J lost 4 bases, and 8 bases stayed unmatched. CDR1 and CDR2 from the germline V gene are SNHLY and FYNNEI. DNA of the CDR3: TGTGCCAGCAGTCTCGACAGGGGGGGCCTCACTGAAGCTTTCTTT. Residues: CASSLDRGGLTEAFF.

The chain couples TRBV19 to TRBJ1-2, with 9 nucleotides matching TRBD1. Germline trimming cut 6 bases from V and 0 bases from J; bases unmatched to any gene: 8. CDR1 is LNHDA and CDR2 is SQIVND in the germline V gene (reference sequence). The CDR3 consists of 16 residues. DNA of the CDR3: TGTGCCAGTAGACATGGGGACAGGGTGGCTAACTATGGCTACACCTTC. This gives the protein CASRHGDRVANYGYTF.

This chain joins TRBV28 and TRBJ2-2; D not resolved. The CDR3 runs to 16 residues. Per germline, CDR1 MDHEN and CDR2 SYDVKM. V was shortened by 5 bases and J by 7 bases, with 20 bases between the two germline ends. The chain's CDR3 is CASSRDPSPGNGELFF. The DNA for the CDR3 is TGTGCCAGCAGTAGAGACCCGAGCCCGGGTAACGGGGAGCTGTTTTTT.

The chain carries TRBV11-2 and TRBJ1-3, with 8 bases identical to TRBD1. V lost 5 bases, J lost 2 bases, and 11 bases stayed unmatched. The length of the CDR3 is 17 residues. The germline V gene encodes CDR1 SGHAT and CDR2 FQNNGV. The CDR3 region is CASSPQAGGGAGNTIYF. In DNA form, the CDR3 reads TGTGCCAGCAGCCCCCAGGCAGGGGGCGGCGCTGGAAACACCATATATTTT.

This clone was seen a handful of times. The genes are TRBV5-1 and TRBJ2-1; a weak D match, TRBD1 (6 bases). CDR3 length: 15 residues. The germline CDR1 and CDR2 sequences are SGHRS and YFSETQ. V lost 4 bases, J lost 9 bases, and 20 bases lay in between. The CDR3 here is CASSESPGVGSEQFF. The CDR3 DNA reads TGCGCCAGCAGCGAATCCCCAGGGGTGGGGAGTGAGCAGTTCTTC.

The rearrangement uses TRBV11-3 and TRBJ2-1; 10 bases agree with TRBD2. V was pared by 0 bases and J by 9 bases, with 5 bases of the junction left unmatched. Germline-derived CDR1 and CDR2 are SGHNT and YENEEA. The CDR3 contains 15 residues. Written as DNA, the CDR3 is TGTGCCAGCAGCTTAGAGGCTAGCGGGGGAGGTGAGCAGTTCTTC. Protein product: CASSLEASGGGEQFF.

The rearrangement links TRBV6-2 or TRBV6-3 to TRBJ2-7, with TRBD2 matching 10 bases. CDR3 length: 16 residues. The V segment lost 0 bases and the J segment 3 bases; nucleotides outside the gene matches: 5. CDR1 is MNHEY, CDR2 SVGEGT, per germline. The CDR3 sequence is CASSYSKTSGNYEQYF. The CDR3 DNA reads TGTGCCAGCAGTTACTCGAAAACTAGCGGGAACTACGAGCAGTACTTC.

The genes are TRBV12-3 or TRBV12-4 and TRBJ1-1; D gene uncertain. This CDR3 has 13 residues. V shed 6 bases and J shed 5 bases, with 13 bases lying between them. CDR3 sequence (DNA): TGTGCCAGCAGGCCAACCGCGTCTACTGAAGCTTTCTTT. This encodes CASRPTASTEAFF.